This T cell receptor beta chain was obtained from a study of blood T cell repertoires in COVID-19. Study details: Whether acute or convalescent, the COVID-19 samples came from the United States, Italy and Spain. T cells, B-cell-depleted T cells, or PBMCs supplied cDNA or gDNA.

Germline CDR1 SGHAT, CDR2 FQNNGV. The CDR3 covers 15 residues. Trimming removed 8 bases from V and 3 bases from J; junction bases left unmatched: 9. In the original workflow: Amplified reference gene primers provided the basis for estimating nucleated cell counts. Repertoires were generated with immunoSEQ multiplex PCR, while TCRdb's copy carries only in-frame clones and drops some. That table is the source of V, J and clone size, and D and trimming were worked out from the DNA. The sample includes about 180,000 clones, roughly 88% seen only once; the top ten take 3.5% to 5%. Sample: peripheral blood. This TCR derives from a young woman with acute or convalescent COVID-19. The rearrangement links TRBV11-2 to TRBJ2-2; 7 positions match TRBD1. The CDR3 protein is CASGRQGLDTGELFF. The DNA of the CDR3 is TGTGCCAGCGGCAGACAGGGTTTGGACACCGGGGAGCTGTTTTTT.